These T cell receptor beta chains were read from a single sample in a study of CD8 T cells in ankylosing spondylitis. TCRdb processed the 5' RACE reads anew with MiXCR; each CDR3 protein has one entry. This table has fewer than 350,000 distinct CDR3 sequences, around 10% appearing once. The material sequenced was blood, either unsorted or a sorted T cell fraction (not recorded which). These receptors were taken from a female donor with ankylosing spondylitis or in good health (not recorded which). CDR3s include the opening cysteine and the closing phenylalanine or tryptophan. D genes are given only for firm matches. Only some rows state a clone size, as once, few, many or a class for expanded clones.

>TRBJ1-5|TRBV24-1|NA|NA
TGTGCCACCAGTGATTTAACACAGAATCAGCCCCAGCATTTT
CATSDLTQNQPQHF
>TRBJ2-3|TRBV13|few|TRBD2
TGTGCCAGCAGCAAACTTACCGGGGGGGCCAAGAGCACAGATACGCAGTATTTT
CASSKLTGGAKSTDTQYF
>TRBJ1-4|TRBV7-9|many|NA
TGTGCCAGCAGCTTAGGGGCAAGAGGTTCAACTAATGAAAAACTGTTTTTT
CASSLGARGSTNEKLFF
>TRBJ1-2|TRBV29-1|NA|NA
TGCAGCGTTGAAGTATCCGGGCTTATCCGGTTC
CSVEVSGLIRF
>TRBJ2-3|TRBV6-1|many|NA
TGTGCCAGCAGTCAGGGGTACACAGATACGCAGTATTTT
CASSQGYTDTQYF
>TRBJ2-5|TRBV28|few|TRBD2
TGTGCCAGCAGTTTTCAAGCGGGAGTCAAGACCCAGTACTTC
CASSFQAGVKTQYF
>TRBJ1-2|TRBV10-2|NA|NA
TGCGCCAGCAGTGAGGACAGATTGCATGGCTACACCTTC
CASSEDRLHGYTF
>TRBJ2-7|TRBV15|many|NA
TGTGCCACCAGCAGAGATAGAACCTCCGGGACTGCATCCTACGAGCAGTACTTC
CATSRDRTSGTASYEQYF
>TRBJ2-2|TRBV5-1|few|NA
TGCGCCAGCAGCTTGTTGGGGGGACAGAACACCGGGGAGCTGTTTTTT
CASSLLGGQNTGELFF
>TRBJ2-1|TRBV3-1|many|NA
TGTGCCAGCAGCCAGGAATTCCGGGACAATCCCAATGAGCAGTTCTTC
CASSQEFRDNPNEQFF
>TRBJ2-1|TRBV5-1|many|TRBD1
TGCGCCAGCAGCTTCGGACAGGCCGGCAATGAGCAGTTCTTC
CASSFGQAGNEQFF
>TRBJ1-2|TRBV20-1|many|NA
TGCAGTGCTCTCAGGGTCAACTATGGCTACACCTTC
CSALRVNYGYTF
>TRBJ2-2|TRBV5-5|many|NA
TGTGCCAGCAGCTTGTCTGTGGGACTGAACACCGGGGAGCTGTTTTTT
CASSLSVGLNTGELFF
>TRBJ2-7|TRBV18|NA|TRBD1
TGTGCCAGCTCACCAAACAGGGGGCGTCGGTACGAGCAGTACTTC
CASSPNRGRRYEQYF
>TRBJ1-5|TRBV20-1|many|NA
TGCAGTGCTAGTGAAGGGGCAGGTGACAGTCAGCCCCAGCATTTT
CSASEGAGDSQPQHF
>TRBJ2-3|TRBV9|few|NA
TGTGCCAGCAGCGTAGCCCCAGGGGAGCGGGATACGCAGTATTTT
CASSVAPGERDTQYF
>TRBJ2-3|TRBV28|many|NA
TGTGCCAGCAGTTACGACGCAGGTTTGGGGTTGGATACGCAGTATTTT
CASSYDAGLGLDTQYF
>TRBJ2-7|TRBV7-2|few|NA
TGTGCCAGCAGCTTAGCGGGAGGGGGTTTTACTACCTACGAGCAGTACTTC
CASSLAGGGFTTYEQYF
>TRBJ1-4|TRBV7-9|NA|NA
TGTGCCAGCAGCTTAGAAGAGCCAACGATCATTTTT
CASSLEEPTIIF
>TRBJ2-4|TRBV5-1|many|NA
TGCGCCAGCAGCTTGGAACCGACCATTCAGTACTTC
CASSLEPTIQYF
>TRBJ2-1|TRBV20-1|few|TRBD1
TGCAGTGCCGGGGACAGGGCCAATGAGCAGTTCTTC
CSAGDRANEQFF
>TRBJ2-1|TRBV7-7|NA|NA
TGTGCCAGCAGCTCTAGACGGAACAATGAGCAGTTCTTC
CASSSRRNNEQFF
>TRBJ1-1|TRBV5-6|NA|NA
TGTGCCAGCAGCCCTACAGGGCACTTCACTGAAGCTTTCTTT
CASSPTGHFTEAFF
>TRBJ2-5|TRBV5-6|many|NA
TGTGCCAGCAGCCTACAGGGTGTCCAAGAGACCCAGTACTTC
CASSLQGVQETQYF
>TRBJ2-7|TRBV15|few|NA
TGTGCCACCAGCAGAGATCCCTCCTACGAGCAGTACTTC
CATSRDPSYEQYF
>TRBJ1-6|TRBV20-1|NA|TRBD1
TGCAGTGCTAGAGCCCCGGGACAGGGAAGTTCACCCCTCCACTTT
CSARAPGQGSSPLHF
>TRBJ2-3|TRBV7-6|NA|TRBD2
TGTGCCAGCAGCTCGGGACTAGCGGGAGGGGCCACAGATACGCAGTATTTT
CASSSGLAGGATDTQYF
>TRBJ1-4|TRBV12-3/TRBV12-4|many|NA
TGTGCCAGCACCCAAAGGGTCCAGGGCCTTCTTGAGGCGAATGAAAAACTGTTTTTT
CASTQRVQGLLEANEKLFF
>TRBJ2-3|TRBV12-3/TRBV12-4|many|NA
TGTGCCAGCACTAAGGAGTTAGTGGATACGCAGTATTTT
CASTKELVDTQYF
>TRBJ2-2|TRBV7-6|many|NA
TGTGCCAGCAGCTTAGCGTTTAGTAACACCGGGGAGCTGTTTTTT
CASSLAFSNTGELFF
>TRBJ2-7|TRBV5-1|few|TRBD2
TGCGCCAGCAGCTTGGGTAGCGGGAGGGCCTCCTACGAGCAGTACTTC
CASSLGSGRASYEQYF
>TRBJ2-1|TRBV28|many|NA
TGTGCCAGCAGTTTACGCCCCACCTACAATGAGCAGTTCTTC
CASSLRPTYNEQFF
>TRBJ2-1|TRBV5-6|many|NA
TGTGCCAGCAGCGGCAGGGAATCCTACAATGAGCAGTTCTTC
CASSGRESYNEQFF
>TRBJ2-1|TRBV18|NA|NA
TGTGCCAGCTCACCAGGGGCAGGAGAGCAGTTCTTC
CASSPGAGEQFF
>TRBJ1-5|TRBV20-1|NA|TRBD1
TGCAGTGCCGGGACAGGGGGCGGGTTGGGCAATCAGCCCCAGCATTTT
CSAGTGGGLGNQPQHF
>TRBJ2-1|TRBV9|few|TRBD2
TGTGCCAGCAGCGCAAAGGGACTAGCGGGTGTTAGCTCCTACAATGAGCAGTTCTTC
CASSAKGLAGVSSYNEQFF
>TRBJ1-2|TRBV27|many|NA
TGTGCCAGCAGTCCGTATAATACGAACTATGGCTACACCTTC
CASSPYNTNYGYTF
>TRBJ2-7|TRBV11-2|few|NA
TGTGCCAGCAGCACCCCGGGACTCCTTTCGGACGAGCAGTACTTC
CASSTPGLLSDEQYF
>TRBJ1-5|TRBV3-1|many|NA
TGTGCCAGCAGCCAAGATGGCGGGCCGGGGCAGCCCCAGCATTTT
CASSQDGGPGQPQHF
>TRBJ2-3|TRBV13|NA|NA
TGTGCCAGCAGCTTAGGAGTCATGTCCCCAGATACGCAGTATTTT
CASSLGVMSPDTQYF
>TRBJ1-4|TRBV20-1|few|NA
TGCAGTGCTAGATCCTCTAAGGGTGGGGCAACTAATGAAAAACTGTTTTTT
CSARSSKGGATNEKLFF
>TRBJ2-3|TRBV29-1|many|NA
TGCAGCACGGGTCAAAATCAGCCCCCAGATACGCAGTATTTT
CSTGQNQPPDTQYF
>TRBJ2-3|TRBV5-1|NA|TRBD2
TGCGCCAGCAGCGAGGAGGGTATTAGCGGGCGAGGGTATTTT
CASSEEGISGRGYF
>TRBJ2-1|TRBV20-1|NA|NA
TGCAGTGCTGAACTCCTTGAGCAGTTCTTC
CSAELLEQFF
>TRBJ2-7|TRBV10-3|many|TRBD2
TGTGCCATCAAGGTGGCTAGCGGGAGCGACGAGCAGTACTTC
CAIKVASGSDEQYF
>TRBJ2-5|TRBV20-1|few|TRBD2
TGCAGTGCAGGGATGACTAGCGGGGGGTTTTTTGGACAAGAGACCCAGTACTTC
CSAGMTSGGFFGQETQYF
>TRBJ2-1|TRBV7-8|many|TRBD1
TGTGCCACCCGGGACAGCGTCTCCTACAATGAGCAGTTCTTC
CATRDSVSYNEQFF
>TRBJ2-3|TRBV7-2|many|NA
TGTGCCAGCAGCTTAAGAGACCCCAACCATACGCAGTATTTT
CASSLRDPNHTQYF
>TRBJ2-2|TRBV6-5|many|NA
TGTGCCAGCAGTTACTCGCCTCTTAGTGGAGCCGGGGAGCTGTTTTTT
CASSYSPLSGAGELFF
>TRBJ1-6|TRBV27|few|TRBD1
TGTGCCAGCAGCCCAGGACAGGGGACCTATAATTCACCCCTCCACTTT
CASSPGQGTYNSPLHF
>TRBJ2-1|TRBV12-3/TRBV12-4|many|NA
TGTGCCAGCAGTTCCGAGGGCAATGAGCAGTTCTTC
CASSSEGNEQFF
>TRBJ2-7|TRBV24-1|NA|NA
TGTGCCACCAGTGAGGACGGGGCTCGGGAGCAGTACTTC
CATSEDGAREQYF
>TRBJ2-2|TRBV5-1|many|NA
TGCGCCAGCAGCACTGTCGGGGAGCTGTTTTTT
CASSTVGELFF